These 10 T cell receptor beta chains came from one sample sequenced in a study of shared clonotypes between healthy human individuals. Repertoires were generated with immunoSEQ multiplex PCR, while TCRdb's copy carries only in-frame clones and drops some. Among approximately 2.3 million clones listed, roughly 93% were seen once. The sequenced sample was naive CD4+ T cells from PBMCs. Indicated subset: CD45RA+ positively selected. All receptors come from a man aged 18-30 years in good health. Some clones in this sample may be carry-over from other donors' samples.

This chain joins TRBV7-6 and TRBJ2-1; unclear D gene. Germline CDR1 is SGHVS and CDR2 is FNYEAQ. The CDR3 loop spans 14 amino acids. V was pared by 4 bases and J by 10 bases, with 17 bases between. In DNA form, the CDR3 reads TGTGCCAGCAGCTCCCTCGGCCTCACGGAAGAGCAGTTCTTC. It encodes CASSSLGLTEEQFF. Based on the CDR3 plus reference TRBV7-6 and TRBJ2-1, the full variable domain is GAGVSQSPRYKVTKRGQDVALRCDPISGHVSLYWYRQALGQGPEFLTYFNYEAQQDKSGLPNDRFSAERPEGSISTLTIQRTEQRDSAMYRCASSSLGLTEEQFFGPGTRLTVL.

Worth noting for this clone: At one end the junction does not follow the germline gene, possibly because of a read error. The rearrangement uses TRBV28 and TRBJ1-1; unclear D gene. The CDR3 runs 15 residues. Germline CDR1 and CDR2: MDHEN and SYDVKM. The CDR3, as DNA: TGTGCCAGCAGTTGGAGGCGGAGCCTGAATACTGAAGCTTTCTTT. Encoded protein: CASSWRRSLNTEAFF. Full variable domain (remainder filled in from reference TRBV28 and TRBJ1-1): DVKVTQSSRYLVKRTGEKVFLECVQDMDHENMFWYRQDPGLGLRLIYFSYDVKMKEKGDIPEGYSVSREKKERFSLILESASTNQTSMYLCASSWRRSLNTEAFFGQGTRLTVV.

The chain's CDR3 is CASSPPGTSGSEQFF. The DNA for the CDR3 is TGTGCCAGCAGTCCCCCCGGGACTAGCGGCAGCGAGCAGTTCTTC. The chain couples TRBV6-6 to TRBJ2-1; 11 nucleotides align to TRBD2. The ends lost 5 bases at V and 10 bases at J; junction bases unmatched: 10. In germline, CDR1 is MNHNY, CDR2 SVGAGI (reference sequence). This CDR3 spans 15 amino acids.

The chain carries TRBV25-1 and TRBJ2-2; D is perhaps TRBD1 (5 bases). Per germline, CDR1 MGHDK and CDR2 SYGVNS. CDR3 length equals 15 residues. The V end was cut by 4 bases, the J end by 0 bases, with 9 bases between. This CDR3 reads CASSVQGSNTGELFF. CDR3 nucleotide sequence: TGTGCCAGCAGTGTCCAGGGCTCGAACACCGGGGAGCTGTTTTTT.

J is TRBJ1-5 and V is TRBV10-3; D remains ambiguous. Germline CDR1 reads ENHRY; CDR2 reads SYGVKD. The V gene lost 3 bases and the J gene lost 4 bases, with 10 bases spanning the gap. CDR3 length: 14 residues. CDR3 in DNA: TGTGCCATCAGTGAATTCCAGGAGAATCAGCCCCAGCATTTT. Translating it yields CAISEFQENQPQHF.

Only a few counts were recorded for this clone. The rearrangement joins TRBV10-3 to TRBJ2-2; TRBD2 is a possible D gene (6 bases). In germline, CDR1 is ENHRY, CDR2 SYGVKD. Deletions cut 2 bases from V and 7 bases from J, with 14 bases between. This CDR3 has 15 residues. CDR3 bases: TGTGCCATCAGTGAGATGTGGGAGGCCCTCGGGGAGCTGTTTTTT. Encoded protein: CAISEMWEALGELFF.

This sequence joins TRBV28 and TRBJ1-4; D remains ambiguous. Per the germline V gene, CDR1 is MDHEN and CDR2 is SYDVKM. V was cut by 4 bases and J by 0 bases, with 12 bases left in between. The CDR3 loop spans 16 amino acids. This CDR3 reads CASSSPDGATNEKLFF. The CDR3 DNA reads as TGTGCCAGCAGTTCCCCCGACGGGGCAACTAATGAAAAACTGTTTTTT.

A remark on this clone: Other DNA sequences from this sample encode an identical CDR3 as well. The genes are TRBV18 and TRBJ1-2; possibly TRBD1 for D (5 bases). The germline V gene has CDR1 KGHSH and CDR2 LQKENI. CDR3 length: 13 amino acids. V shed 6 bases and J shed 2 bases, with 10 bases lying between them. This CDR3 reads CASSSDRNYGYTF. Here the CDR3 DNA reads TGTGCCAGCTCTTCCGACAGAAACTATGGCTACACCTTC. Full variable domain (rest looked up from reference TRBV18 and TRBJ1-2): NAGVMQNPRHLVRRRGQEARLRCSPMKGHSHVYWYRQLPEEGLKFMVYLQKENIIDESGMPKERFSAEFPKEGPSILRIQQVVRGDSAAYFCASSSDRNYGYTFGSGTRLTVV.

The V and J genes are TRBV2 and TRBJ2-3; D gene uncertain. Per the germline V gene, CDR1 is SNHLY and CDR2 is FYNNEI. CDR3 size: 15 residues. Between the trimmed V and J ends, which lost 6 bases and 0 bases, there was a span of 13 bases. CDR3 loop: CASRFLDTSTDTQYF. In nucleotides, the CDR3 is TGTGCCAGCAGATTCCTCGACACTAGCACAGATACGCAGTATTTT.

This clone was observed a single time. V usage is TRBV5-4 and J usage is TRBJ1-1; D unresolved. Looked up from germline, CDR1 is SGHNT and CDR2 is YYREEE (reference sequence). This CDR3 region has 14 residues. With 2 bases removed from V and 0 bases from J, the gap between germline ends came to 8 bases. CDR3 sequence reads: CASSLRDMNTEAFF. As DNA, the CDR3 is TGTGCCAGCAGCTTACGGGATATGAACACTGAAGCTTTCTTT.